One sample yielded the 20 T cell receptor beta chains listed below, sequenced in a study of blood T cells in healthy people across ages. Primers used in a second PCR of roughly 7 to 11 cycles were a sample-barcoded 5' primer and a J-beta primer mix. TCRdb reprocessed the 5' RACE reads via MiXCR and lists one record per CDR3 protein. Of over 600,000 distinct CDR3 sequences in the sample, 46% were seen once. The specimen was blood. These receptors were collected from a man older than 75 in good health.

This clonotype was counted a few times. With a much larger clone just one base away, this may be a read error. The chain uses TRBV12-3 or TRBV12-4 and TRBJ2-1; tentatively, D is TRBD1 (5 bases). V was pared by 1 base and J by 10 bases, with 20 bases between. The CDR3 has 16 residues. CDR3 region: CASSLGQGTVTYEQFF. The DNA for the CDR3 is TGTGCCAGCAGTTTAGGGCAGGGAACGGTGACCTACGAGCAGTTCTTC.

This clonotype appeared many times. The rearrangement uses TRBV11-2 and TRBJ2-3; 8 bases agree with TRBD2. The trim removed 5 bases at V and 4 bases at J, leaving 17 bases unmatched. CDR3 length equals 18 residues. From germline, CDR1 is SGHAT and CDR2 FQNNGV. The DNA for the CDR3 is TGTGCCAGCAGCCCCCCCGGCACCGGGACTAGACAATCAGATACGCAGTATTTT. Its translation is CASSPPGTGTRQSDTQYF. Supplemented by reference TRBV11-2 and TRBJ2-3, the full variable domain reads EAGVAQSPRYKIIEKRQSVAFWCNPISGHATLYWYQQILGQGPKLLIQFQNNGVVDDSQLPKDRFSAERLKGVDSTLKIQPAKLEDSAVYLCASSPPGTGTRQSDTQYFGPGTRLTVL.

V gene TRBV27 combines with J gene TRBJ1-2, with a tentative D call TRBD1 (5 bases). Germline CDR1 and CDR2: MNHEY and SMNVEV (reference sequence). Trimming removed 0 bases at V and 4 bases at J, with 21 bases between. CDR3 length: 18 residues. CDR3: CASSLSPLLAQGFYGYTF. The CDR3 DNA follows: TGTGCCAGCAGTTTATCGCCTTTACTGGCTCAGGGTTTCTATGGCTACACCTTC.

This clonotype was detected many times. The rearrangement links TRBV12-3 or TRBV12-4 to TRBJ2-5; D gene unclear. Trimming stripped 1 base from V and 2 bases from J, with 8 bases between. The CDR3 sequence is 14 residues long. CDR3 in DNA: TGTGCCAGCAGTTTAGACTTACCACAAGAGACCCAGTACTTC. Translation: CASSLDLPQETQYF.

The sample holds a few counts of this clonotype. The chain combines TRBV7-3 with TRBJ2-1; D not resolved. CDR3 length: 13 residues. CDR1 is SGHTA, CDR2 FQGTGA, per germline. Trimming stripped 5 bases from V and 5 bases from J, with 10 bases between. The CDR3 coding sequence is TGTGCCAGCAGCCTCAATTTGGACAATGAGCAGTTCTTC. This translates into CASSLNLDNEQFF.

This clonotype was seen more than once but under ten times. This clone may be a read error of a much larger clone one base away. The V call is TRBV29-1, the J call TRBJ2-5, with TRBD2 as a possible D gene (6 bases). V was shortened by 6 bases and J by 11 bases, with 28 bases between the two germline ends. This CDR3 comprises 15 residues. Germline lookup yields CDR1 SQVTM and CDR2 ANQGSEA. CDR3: CSVGYRGALYNEQYF. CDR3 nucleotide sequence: TGCAGCGTGGGGTATCGCGGGGCCCTCTACAATGAGCAGTACTTC.

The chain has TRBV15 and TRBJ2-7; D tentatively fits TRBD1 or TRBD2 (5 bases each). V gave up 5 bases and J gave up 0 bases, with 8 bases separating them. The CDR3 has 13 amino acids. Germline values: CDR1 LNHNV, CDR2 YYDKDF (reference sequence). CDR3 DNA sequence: TGTGCCACCAGCGGGACGGTCTCCTACGAGCAGTACTTC. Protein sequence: CATSGTVSYEQYF.

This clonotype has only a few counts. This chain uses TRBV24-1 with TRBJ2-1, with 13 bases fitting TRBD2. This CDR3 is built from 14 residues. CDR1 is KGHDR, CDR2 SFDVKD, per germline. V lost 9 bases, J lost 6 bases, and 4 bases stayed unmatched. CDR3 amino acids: CATGLAGESNEQFF. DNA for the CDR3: TGTGCCACCGGACTAGCGGGAGAAAGCAATGAGCAGTTCTTC.

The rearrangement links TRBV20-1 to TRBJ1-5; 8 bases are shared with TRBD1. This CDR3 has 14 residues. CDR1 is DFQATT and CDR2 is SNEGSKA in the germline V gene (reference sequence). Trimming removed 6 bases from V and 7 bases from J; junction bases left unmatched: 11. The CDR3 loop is CSAPMVTGVQPQHF. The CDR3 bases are TGCAGTGCCCCCATGGTGACAGGGGTGCAGCCCCAGCATTTT.

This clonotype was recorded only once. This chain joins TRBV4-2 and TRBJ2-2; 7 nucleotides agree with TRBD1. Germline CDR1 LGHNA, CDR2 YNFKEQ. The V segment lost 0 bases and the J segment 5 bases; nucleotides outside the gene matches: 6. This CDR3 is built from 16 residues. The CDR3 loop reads CASSQEGTVKTGELFF. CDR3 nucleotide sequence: TGTGCCAGCAGCCAAGAAGGGACAGTGAAAACCGGGGAGCTGTTTTTT.

CDR3 nucleotide sequence: TGTGCCAGCAGCTTCATTAGCGGGAGACAAGAGACCCAGTACTTC. As protein: CASSFISGRQETQYF. V usage is TRBV3-1 and J usage is TRBJ2-5; TRBD2 aligns across 9 bases. The trim removed 5 bases at V and 2 bases at J, leaving 6 bases unmatched. This CDR3 is built from 15 residues. Germline CDR1 is LGHDT and CDR2 is YNNKEL (reference sequence).

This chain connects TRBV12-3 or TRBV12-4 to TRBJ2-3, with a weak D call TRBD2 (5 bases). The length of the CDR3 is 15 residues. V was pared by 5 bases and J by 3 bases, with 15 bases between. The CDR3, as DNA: TGTGCCAGCAGTCGCCAACGAGCGGTAACAGATACGCAGTATTTT. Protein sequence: CASSRQRAVTDTQYF.

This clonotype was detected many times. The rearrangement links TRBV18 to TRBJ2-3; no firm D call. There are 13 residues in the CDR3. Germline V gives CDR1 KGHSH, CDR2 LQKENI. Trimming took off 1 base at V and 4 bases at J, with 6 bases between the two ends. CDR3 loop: CASSPLAADTQYF. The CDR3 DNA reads TGTGCCAGCTCACCACTAGCTGCAGATACGCAGTATTTT.

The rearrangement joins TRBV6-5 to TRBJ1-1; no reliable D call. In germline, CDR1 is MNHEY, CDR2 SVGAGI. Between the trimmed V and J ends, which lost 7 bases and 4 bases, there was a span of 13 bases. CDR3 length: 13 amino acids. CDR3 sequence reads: CASISPGSTEAFF. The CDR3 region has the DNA TGTGCCAGCATATCCCCGGGGAGCACTGAAGCTTTCTTT.

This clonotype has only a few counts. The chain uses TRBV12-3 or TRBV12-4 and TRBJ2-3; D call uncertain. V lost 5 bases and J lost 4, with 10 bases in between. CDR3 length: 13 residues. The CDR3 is CASSSGIADTQYF. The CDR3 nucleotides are TGTGCCAGCAGTAGTGGGATAGCAGATACGCAGTATTTT.

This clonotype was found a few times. The CDR3 sequence: CASSLRAGNQPQHF. The CDR3 nucleotides read TGTGCCAGCAGTTTAAGGGCAGGGAATCAGCCCCAGCATTTT. The chain combines TRBV12-3 or TRBV12-4 with TRBJ1-5, with a possible D match to TRBD1 (5 bases). The CDR3 is 14 amino acids. Trimming took 2 bases from V and 4 from J, leaving 9 bases between them.

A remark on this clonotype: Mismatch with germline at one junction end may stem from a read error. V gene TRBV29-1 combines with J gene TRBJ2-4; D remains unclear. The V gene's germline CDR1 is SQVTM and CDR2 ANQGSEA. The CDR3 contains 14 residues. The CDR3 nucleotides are TGCAGCGTGGAAGAATCCCTAGCCAAAAACATTCAGTACTTC. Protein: CSVEESLAKNIQYF.

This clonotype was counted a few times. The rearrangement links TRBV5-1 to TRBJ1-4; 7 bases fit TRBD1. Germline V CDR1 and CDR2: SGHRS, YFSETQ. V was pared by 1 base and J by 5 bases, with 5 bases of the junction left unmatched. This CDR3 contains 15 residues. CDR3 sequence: CASSLLTGRNEKLFF. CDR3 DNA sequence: TGCGCCAGCAGCTTGTTGACAGGGCGGAATGAAAAACTGTTTTTT. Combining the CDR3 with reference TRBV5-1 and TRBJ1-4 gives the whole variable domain KAGVTQTPRYLIKTRGQQVTLSCSPISGHRSVSWYQQTPGQGLQFLFEYFSETQRNKGNFPGRFSGRQFSNSRSEMNVSTLELGDSALYLCASSLLTGRNEKLFFGSGTQLSVL.

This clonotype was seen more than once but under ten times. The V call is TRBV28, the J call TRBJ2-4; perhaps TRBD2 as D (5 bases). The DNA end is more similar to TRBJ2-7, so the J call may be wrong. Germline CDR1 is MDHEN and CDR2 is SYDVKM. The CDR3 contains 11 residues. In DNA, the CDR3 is TGTGCCACTGAGGGCGCGTACGAGCAGTACTTC. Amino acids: CATEGAYEQYF.

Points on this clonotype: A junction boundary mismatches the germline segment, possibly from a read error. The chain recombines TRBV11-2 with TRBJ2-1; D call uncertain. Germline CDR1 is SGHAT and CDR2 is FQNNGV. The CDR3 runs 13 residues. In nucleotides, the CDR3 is TGTGCCTGCAGCTTAGCTAGAGTCGGAGAGCAGTTCTTC. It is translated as CACSLARVGEQFF.